The clone carrying this T cell receptor (beta chain) was seen repeatedly, ten times or more. Its antigen is not identified. For TCRbeta, the library was prepared with unique molecular identifiers. Each CDR3 protein is one row after TCRdb ran MiXCR on the PCR reads. In the table there are about 440,000 distinct CDR3 sequences, 43% of which are singletons. This sample stems from a study of T-cell reconstitution after alpha-beta-depleted transplantation in children. Study outcomes and limitations: Newly produced T cells mostly accounted for T-cell counts and diversity one year post-transplant. Where some patients showed high TCRbeta diversity at day 60, it came from recipient T cells and thymic progenitors that had survived.

Per the germline V gene, CDR1 is SGHDN and CDR2 is FVKESK. The CDR3 extends over 15 amino acids. The V and J ends lost 0 bases and 6 bases respectively, with 15 bases between them. The chain employs TRBV14 and TRBJ2-7; D gene unclear. This sample comprised PBMCs, obtained before TCRalphabeta/CD19-depleted stem cell transplant. This TCR came from a girl aged 2-10 years with aplastic anemia, due to receive a stem cell transplant. The CDR3 here is CASSQDRAVEREQYF. CDR3 nucleotide sequence: TGTGCCAGCAGCCAAGACCGCGCGGTAGAACGCGAGCAGTACTTC.